This T cell receptor (beta chain) was profiled in a study of blood T cell repertoires in COVID-19. Germline V gene lookup returns CDR1 MDHEN and CDR2 SYDVKM. The CDR3 runs 13 residues. V was cut by 6 bases and J by 5 bases, with 14 bases left in between. TCRdb's table, derived via immunoSEQ multiplex PCR, lists solely in-frame clones and lacks some. The sample has hundreds of thousands of clones, 88% seen once. Source material: PBMCs or T cells enriched from blood (not recorded which). The chain has TRBV28 and TRBJ2-7; D not resolved. This clonotype was obtained from a woman under 30 who had been exposed to COVID-19. The CDR3 sequence is CASSLLYRDEQYF. The CDR3 DNA reads as TGTGCCAGCAGCCTCCTGTACCGGGACGAGCAGTACTTC.